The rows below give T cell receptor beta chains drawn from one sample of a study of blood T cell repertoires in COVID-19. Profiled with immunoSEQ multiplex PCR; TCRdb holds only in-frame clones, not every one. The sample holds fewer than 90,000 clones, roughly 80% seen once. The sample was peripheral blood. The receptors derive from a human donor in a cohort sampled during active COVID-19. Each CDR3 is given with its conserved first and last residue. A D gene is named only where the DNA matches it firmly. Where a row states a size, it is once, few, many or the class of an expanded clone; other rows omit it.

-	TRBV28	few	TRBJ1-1	CASSTDGGPEAFF	TGTGCCAGCAGCACGGACGGGGGACCTGAAGCTTTCTTT
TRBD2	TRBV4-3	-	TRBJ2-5	CASSQEGGSGETQYF	TGCGCCAGCAGCCAAGAGGGGGGGTCGGGTGAGACCCAGTACTTC
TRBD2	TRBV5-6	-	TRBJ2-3	CASSLVGLAGLDF	TGTGCCAGCAGCTTGGTGGGCCTAGCGGGACTGGATTTT
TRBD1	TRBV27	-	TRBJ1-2	CASRGQGRSYGYTF	TGTGCCAGCAGGGGACAGGGCCGTTCCTATGGCTACACCTTC
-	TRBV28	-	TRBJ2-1	CANAGRSSYNEQFF	TGTGCCAACGCAGGGCGTAGCTCCTACAATGAGCAGTTCTTC
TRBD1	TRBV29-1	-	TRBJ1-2	CSMRDRDHGYTF	TGCAGCATGAGGGACAGGGACCATGGCTACACCTTC
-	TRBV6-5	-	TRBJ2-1	CASTPGHSSSEQFF	TGTGCCAGCACACCGGGACATTCATCCTCTGAGCAGTTCTTC
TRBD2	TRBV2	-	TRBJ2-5	CASSGSGGRETQYF	TGTGCCAGCAGTGGTTCGGGAGGCAGGGAGACCCAGTACTTC
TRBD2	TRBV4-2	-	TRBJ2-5	CASSTTGLADYQETQYF	TGTGCCAGCAGCACCACCGGACTAGCAGACTACCAAGAGACCCAGTACTTC
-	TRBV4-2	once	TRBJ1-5	CASSQDSSYNQPQHF	TGTGCCAGCAGCCAAGATTCCAGTTATAATCAGCCCCAGCATTTT
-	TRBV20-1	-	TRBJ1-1	CSAPLGRAFF	TGCAGTGCTCCCCTGGGCCGAGCTTTCTTT
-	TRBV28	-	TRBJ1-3	CASTNPGGNTIYF	TGTGCCAGCACTAATCCAGGGGGAAACACCATATATTTT
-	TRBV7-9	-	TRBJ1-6	CASSLAWGTNSPLHF	TGTGCCAGCAGCTTAGCTTGGGGCACAAATTCACCCCTCCACTTT
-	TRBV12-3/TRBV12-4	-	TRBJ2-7	CASSTTRNYEQYF	TGTGCCAGCAGCACGACAAGAAACTACGAGCAGTACTTC
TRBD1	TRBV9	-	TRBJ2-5	CASSVEDRGPQETQYF	TGTGCCAGCAGCGTAGAGGACAGGGGGCCCCAAGAGACCCAGTACTTC
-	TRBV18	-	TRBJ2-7	CASSPLRGPDEQYF	TGTGCCAGCTCACCACTGCGGGGGCCTGACGAGCAGTACTTC
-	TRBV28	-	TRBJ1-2	CASSLSFGYTF	TGTGCCAGCAGTTTATCATTTGGCTACACCTTC